What follows are 18 T cell receptor beta chains derived from one specimen sequenced in a study of OX40 agonist ivuxolimab in advanced cancers. The data were produced by immunoSEQ multiplex PCR, yet TCRdb's version contains in-frame clones alone and is incomplete. This table holds 65,000 to 75,000 clones, roughly 85% found once. Specimen: CD4+ or CD8+ T cells sorted from blood, collected in a trial of the OX40 agonist ivuxolimab. The receptors here all came from an adult with an advanced solid tumor such as melanoma, head and neck, liver or kidney cancer.

This chain links TRBV28 with TRBJ1-5; D is perhaps TRBD1 (6 bases). Trimming took off 7 bases at V and 4 bases at J, with 17 bases between the two ends. Germline CDR1 is MDHEN and CDR2 is SYDVKM. The CDR3 spans 15 residues. CDR3 in amino acids: CASITPGQANQPQHF. The CDR3 DNA follows: TGTGCCAGCATCACACCGGGACAAGCGAATCAGCCCCAGCATTTT. The full variable domain, with the rest looked up from reference TRBV28 and TRBJ1-5, is DVKVTQSSRYLVKRTGEKVFLECVQDMDHENMFWYRQDPGLGLRLIYFSYDVKMKEKGDIPEGYSVSREKKERFSLILESASTNQTSMYLCASITPGQANQPQHFGDGTRLSIL.

This rearrangement joins TRBV18 to TRBJ2-5; no firm D call. With 4 bases removed from V and 4 bases from J, the gap between germline ends came to 7 bases. The CDR3 length is 12 residues. Germline-derived CDR1 and CDR2 are KGHSH and LQKENI. In DNA, the CDR3 is TGTGCCAGCTCACTTCTTGCAGAGACCCAGTACTTC. Translated: CASSLLAETQYF.

This chain connects TRBV29-1 to TRBJ1-5; weak D call: TRBD1 (5 bases). CDR1 and CDR2 (germline): SQVTM, ANQGSEA. V lost 5 bases, J lost 3 bases, and 11 bases lay in between. This CDR3 comprises 13 residues. CDR3 in amino acids: CSVQGYDNQPQHF. Here the CDR3 DNA reads TGCAGCGTTCAGGGTTACGACAATCAGCCCCAGCATTTT.

This sequence joins TRBV21-1 and TRBJ2-3; TRBD2, the table's D call, was not compared with the DNA. TRBV21-1 is a pseudogene. The CDR3 length is 19 residues. CDR3 DNA sequence: TGTGCCAGCAGCATTCTCCGGGACAAGACCGCGCGGGGGCGAGTCACGCAGTATTTT. It is translated as CASSILRDKTARGRVTQYF.

The rearrangement uses TRBV30 and TRBJ2-1, with TRBD2 identical over 7 bases. Trimming removed 0 bases from V and 0 bases from J; junction bases left unmatched: 2. The CDR3 consists of 15 residues. Germline lookup yields CDR1 GTSNPN and CDR2 SVGIG (reference sequence). The CDR3 DNA reads as TGTGCCTGGAGTGTAGGGACTACCTCCTACAATGAGCAGTTCTTC. Amino acids: CAWSVGTTSYNEQFF.

Here the CDR3 DNA reads TGCGCCAGCAGCTCCCTAGCGGGGGGACTTAAAGAGACCCAGTACTTC. This sequence encodes CASSSLAGGLKETQYF. The chain uses TRBV5-1 and TRBJ2-5; the match to TRBD2 covers 11 bases. Germline values: CDR1 SGHRS, CDR2 YFSETQ. V lost 3 bases and J lost 3; bases outside the gene matches: 7. CDR3 length: 16 amino acids.

This rearrangement joins TRBV18 to TRBJ2-2; tentatively, D is TRBD1 (6 bases). The CDR3 covers 16 residues. V gave up 0 bases and J gave up 1 base, with 9 bases separating them. CDR1 and CDR2 from the germline V gene are KGHSH and LQKENI. CDR3 sequence: CASSPPSGQNTGELFF. CDR3 in DNA: TGTGCCAGCTCACCACCTTCGGGACAGAACACCGGGGAGCTGTTTTTT.

This rearrangement joins TRBV5-1 to TRBJ1-2, with D hard to call. Trimming removed 0 bases at V and 7 bases at J, with 4 bases between. The V gene's germline CDR1 is SGHRS and CDR2 YFSETQ. This CDR3 region has 11 residues. The CDR3 DNA reads as TGCGCCAGCAGCTTGGACGGTGGCTACACCTTC. This encodes CASSLDGGYTF. Full variable domain (missing parts from reference TRBV5-1 and TRBJ1-2): KAGVTQTPRYLIKTRGQQVTLSCSPISGHRSVSWYQQTPGQGLQFLFEYFSETQRNKGNFPGRFSGRQFSNSRSEMNVSTLELGDSALYLCASSLDGGYTFGSGTRLTVV.

The CDR3 bases are TGTGCCAGCAGCCTCATGACAGGGACTAATGAAAAACTGTTTTTT. Translated, it gives CASSLMTGTNEKLFF. This chain joins TRBV4-2 and TRBJ1-4; 7 bases fit TRBD1. Germline trimming cut 4 bases from V and 2 bases from J; bases unmatched to any gene: 4. The CDR3 is made up of 15 amino acids. The germline gives CDR1 LGHNA, CDR2 YNFKEQ.

The chain couples TRBV19 to TRBJ1-4, with TRBD1 as a possible D gene (5 bases). V lost 2 bases and J 4 bases, leaving 8 bases between the germline ends. The V gene's germline CDR1 is LNHDA and CDR2 SQIVND (reference sequence). The CDR3 totals 14 residues. CDR3 amino acids: CASSIMGLNEKLFF. The CDR3, as DNA: TGTGCCAGTAGTATAATGGGGCTTAATGAAAAACTGTTTTTT.

This sequence joins TRBV5-1 and TRBJ2-7; D might be TRBD1 (6 bases). Germline V gene data show CDR1 as SGHRS and CDR2 as YFSETQ. The V end was cut by 4 bases, the J end by 2 bases, with 13 bases between. The CDR3 runs to 14 residues. CDR3 nucleotide sequence: TGCGCCAGCAGCCACGGGACACCAACCTACGAGCAGTACTTC. This codes for CASSHGTPTYEQYF. The full variable domain, with the rest looked up from reference TRBV5-1 and TRBJ2-7, is KAGVTQTPRYLIKTRGQQVTLSCSPISGHRSVSWYQQTPGQGLQFLFEYFSETQRNKGNFPGRFSGRQFSNSRSEMNVSTLELGDSALYLCASSHGTPTYEQYFGPGTRLTVT.

This clone turned up a few times. The chain recombines TRBV2 with TRBJ2-7; the D gene is possibly TRBD1 (6 bases). With 8 bases removed from V and 4 bases from J, the gap between germline ends came to 18 bases. The CDR3 totals 14 residues. In germline, CDR1 is SNHLY, CDR2 FYNNEI. CDR3 in amino acids: CASFAGQGYYEQYF. CDR3 nucleotides: TGTGCCAGCTTCGCCGGCCAGGGGTATTACGAGCAGTACTTC. Based on the CDR3 plus reference TRBV2 and TRBJ2-7, the full variable domain is EPEVTQTPSHQVTQMGQEVILRCVPISNHLYFYWYRQILGQKVEFLVSFYNNEISEKSEIFDDQFSVERPDGSNFTLKIRSTKLEDSAMYFCASFAGQGYYEQYFGPGTRLTVT.

CDR3 nucleotides: TGTGCCAGCTCACCAGGGCGGATCTATGGCTACACCTTC. This translates into CASSPGRIYGYTF. The rearrangement uses TRBV18 and TRBJ1-2, with D hard to call. The CDR3 spans 13 residues. The V end lost 2 bases, the J end lost 4 bases, and 8 bases lay between the germline ends. Germline V gene data show CDR1 as KGHSH and CDR2 as LQKENI.

The chain couples TRBV7-3 to TRBJ1-1, with 9 positions matching TRBD1. The germline V gene has CDR1 SGHTA and CDR2 FQGTGA. Losses at the gene ends were 7 bases for V and 5 bases for J; bases not matched to a gene: 5. The length of the CDR3 is 13 residues. CDR3 nucleotide sequence: TGTGCCAGCAAGAGACAGGGGGATACTGAAGCTTTCTTT. It specifies CASKRQGDTEAFF.

This rearrangement joins TRBV19 to TRBJ2-5; D remains unclear. Germline CDR1 reads LNHDA; CDR2 reads SQIVND (reference sequence). V was cut by 4 bases and J by 0 bases, with 6 bases left in between. This CDR3 region has 13 residues. CDR3 DNA sequence: TGTGCCAGTAGTACCCCGAACCAAGAGACCCAGTACTTC. Its translation: CASSTPNQETQYF.

The chain carries TRBV18 and TRBJ2-1; D is undetermined. Germline loops: CDR1 KGHSH, CDR2 LQKENI. CDR3 size: 14 residues. V lost 8 bases and J 8 bases, leaving 19 bases between the germline ends. The CDR3, as DNA: TGTGCCAGCGCGACTCAAGGTTTTGGGGATGAGCAGTTCTTC. It yields the protein CASATQGFGDEQFF.

This chain links TRBV28 with TRBJ1-6, with TRBD1 as a possible D gene (6 bases). Germline lookup yields CDR1 MDHEN and CDR2 SYDVKM. The CDR3 length is 14 residues. Between the trimmed V and J ends, which lost 5 bases and 3 bases, there was a span of 8 bases. The CDR3 coding sequence is TGTGCCAGCAGTACGGACAGCTATAATTCACCCCTCCACTTT. It yields the protein CASSTDSYNSPLHF.

The V call is TRBV7-2, the J call TRBJ2-5; D perhaps matches TRBD1 (6 bases). The CDR3 spans 16 residues. Trimming stripped 5 bases from V and 4 bases from J, with 20 bases between. Per the germline V gene, CDR1 is SGHTA and CDR2 is FQGNSA. CDR3 nucleotides: TGTGCCAGCAGCCAGAGGTCTCAGGGGTCCCCAGAGACCCAGTACTTC. Translated: CASSQRSQGSPETQYF.